These 30 T cell receptor beta chains were all obtained from the same sample, sequenced in a study of OX40 agonist ivuxolimab in advanced cancers. Sequencing was performed with immunoSEQ multiplex PCR; in TCRdb, only in-frame clones are kept and a portion is missing. The sample shows tens of thousands of clones, roughly 91% of them seen only once. Specimen: CD4+ or CD8+ T cells sorted from blood, collected in a trial of the OX40 agonist ivuxolimab. Receptors originate from an adult with an advanced solid tumor such as melanoma, head and neck, liver or kidney cancer.

The V call is TRBV9, the J call TRBJ1-4; 9 positions match TRBD1. The CDR3 has 14 amino acids. The V gene end was trimmed by 4 bases and the J gene end by 8 bases; junction bases not matched to a gene: 6. Germline V CDR1 and CDR2: SGDLS, YYNGEE. The CDR3 nucleotides are TGTGCCAGCAGCCGGACAGGGGTAGGGGAAAAACTGTTTTTT. Translated, it gives CASSRTGVGEKLFF.

The chain employs TRBV7-2 and TRBJ2-3, with TRBD2 as a possible D gene (7 bases). This CDR3 region has 15 residues. The V end was cut by 5 bases, the J end by 5 bases, with 17 bases between. The germline V gene encodes CDR1 SGHTA and CDR2 FQGNSA. The CDR3 reads CASSPGGPRRDTQYF. The CDR3 DNA reads TGTGCCAGCAGCCCCGGGGGGCCGAGGAGAGATACGCAGTATTTT.

The CDR3 region is CASSPDRGYFGTF. As DNA, the CDR3 is TGTGCCAGCTCACCGGACAGGGGATATTTTGGGACCTTC. The chain is built from TRBV18 and TRBJ1-2; 9 bases line up with TRBD1. V gave up 3 bases and J gave up 14 bases; unmatched junction bases: 10. The CDR3 totals 13 residues. CDR1 KGHSH and CDR2 LQKENI come from the germline V gene.

The chain recombines TRBV29-1 with TRBJ2-7; D not resolved. The CDR3 runs to 11 residues. CDR1 is SQVTM and CDR2 is ANQGSEA in the germline V gene. The V end was cut by 3 bases, the J end by 5 bases, with 8 bases between. As DNA, the CDR3 is TGCAGCGTTGAGGCCCCTGACGAGCAGTACTTC. Translating gives CSVEAPDEQYF.

This clone was detected only a few times. The chain combines TRBV15 with TRBJ1-4; D uncertain. V was cut by 3 bases and J by 5 bases, with 10 bases left in between. Germline V lookup: CDR1 LNHNV, CDR2 YYDKDF (reference sequence). The CDR3 totals 14 residues. The CDR3 sequence is CATSRGQGNEKLFF. The CDR3 nucleotides are TGTGCCACCAGCAGGGGCCAAGGAAATGAAAAACTGTTTTTT.

V and J are TRBV6-1 and TRBJ1-1; D ambiguous. The ends were cut back, 7 bases at V and 2 bases at J, with 17 bases in the middle. The germline gives CDR1 MNHNS, CDR2 SASEGT. This CDR3 region has 15 residues. For the CDR3, the DNA is TGTGCCAGCACCCTCGGGCCAGGCGAAAACACTGAAGCTTTCTTT. It is translated as CASTLGPGENTEAFF.

The chain joins TRBV27 to TRBJ2-2; unclear D gene. V lost 3 bases and J lost 2, with 7 bases in between. Germline V lookup: CDR1 MNHEY, CDR2 SMNVEV (reference sequence). There are 14 residues in the CDR3. The CDR3 region has the DNA TGTGCCAGCAGTTTGGGGATAAACACCGGGGAGCTGTTTTTT. Amino acid sequence: CASSLGINTGELFF.

The chain joins TRBV5-1 to TRBJ2-7; 8 bases are shared with TRBD1. Germline V lookup: CDR1 SGHRS, CDR2 YFSETQ. Unmatched junction bases numbered 7, after V lost 0 bases and J lost 5 bases. The CDR3 is 15 residues long. CDR3 nucleotide sequence: TGCGCCAGCAGCTTGGAAGGGACAGGTTACAACGAGCAGTACTTC. It specifies CASSLEGTGYNEQYF.

V gene TRBV7-2 combines with J gene TRBJ2-5; D may be TRBD2 (6 bases). V was clipped by 4 bases and J by 5 bases, with 17 bases between them. CDR1 SGHTA and CDR2 FQGNSA come from the germline V gene. This CDR3 is built from 15 residues. CDR3 sequence (DNA): TGTGCCAGCAGCTCGGGACTCGCTCTTCCGGAGACCCAGTACTTC. Its protein product is CASSSGLALPETQYF.

V is TRBV11-1 and J is TRBJ2-7; D unclear. V lost 6 bases and J lost 2, with 14 bases in between. Germline V lookup: CDR1 SGHAT, CDR2 FQDESV (reference sequence). This CDR3 contains 14 residues. CDR3 loop: CASRRSPITYEQYF. CDR3 bases: TGTGCCAGCAGAAGAAGTCCTATAACCTACGAGCAGTACTTC.

The rearrangement links TRBV11-2 to TRBJ1-5, with no clear D. The CDR3 has 13 amino acids. Trimming left V 4 bases short and J 9 bases short, with 13 bases between. The germline V gene encodes CDR1 SGHAT and CDR2 FQNNGV. CDR3 in DNA: TGTGCCAGCAGCTCCCGTGGGGATGGGCCCCAGCATTTT. Translation: CASSSRGDGPQHF.

The rearrangement links TRBV6-5 to TRBJ1-2, with D maybe TRBD1 (5 bases). V lost 5 bases and J 4 bases, leaving 14 bases between the germline ends. CDR1 is MNHEY, CDR2 SVGAGI, per germline. The CDR3 totals 14 residues. In DNA, the CDR3 is TGTGCCAGCAGTGAATCCGGGACGGGCTATGGCTACACCTTC. Protein product: CASSESGTGYGYTF.

The chain has TRBV28 and TRBJ1-5; the D is unclear. The CDR3 is made up of 12 amino acids. Per the germline V gene, CDR1 is MDHEN and CDR2 is SYDVKM. V gave up 5 bases and J gave up 8 bases, with 10 bases separating them. The CDR3 coding sequence is TGTGCCAGCAGTGTACCGGCAAAGCCCCAGCATTTT. Protein: CASSVPAKPQHF.

The chain couples TRBV5-1 to TRBJ2-2; 7 bases are a match to TRBD1. Germline CDR1 is SGHRS and CDR2 is YFSETQ. With 2 bases clipped from V and 3 bases from J, the junction kept 1 base outside the gene matches. CDR3 length: 14 amino acids. This CDR3 reads CASSFQGDTGELFF. The CDR3 DNA follows: TGCGCCAGCAGCTTTCAGGGGGACACCGGGGAGCTGTTTTTT.

J is TRBJ2-1 and V is TRBV7-2; TRBD2 agrees at 10 bases. V was pared by 1 base and J by 14 bases, with 8 bases of the junction left unmatched. CDR1 and CDR2 (germline): SGHTA, FQGNSA. The CDR3 consists of 14 residues. CDR3 in amino acids: CASSLVLAGPGKFF. CDR3 sequence (DNA): TGTGCCAGCAGCTTAGTACTAGCGGGGCCAGGAAAGTTCTTC.

The chain carries TRBV29-1 and TRBJ2-1; 7 bases are a match to TRBD2. This CDR3 comprises 14 residues. The junction had 10 bases not matched to a gene; V was cut back by 4 bases and J by 7 bases. Germline assignment: CDR1 SQVTM and CDR2 ANQGSEA. CDR3 coding DNA: TGCAGCGTTGGACCTAGCGGAGCGGGAAATGAGCAGTTCTTC. Its protein is CSVGPSGAGNEQFF.

The rearrangement links TRBV6-4 to TRBJ2-2; no clear D gene. Germline V gene data show CDR1 as MRHNA and CDR2 as SNTAGT. The CDR3 consists of 16 residues. The ends were cut back, 4 bases at V and 0 bases at J, with 12 bases in the middle. The chain's CDR3 is CASSVFTPPNTGELFF. For the CDR3, the DNA is TGTGCCAGCAGTGTTTTCACCCCCCCGAACACCGGGGAGCTGTTTTTT.

This clone was observed once. The chain recombines TRBV5-1 with TRBJ2-7; TRBD1 matches 11 bases. Germline CDR1 SGHRS, CDR2 YFSETQ. V lost 4 bases, J lost 5 bases, and 5 bases stayed unmatched. The CDR3 is made up of 14 amino acids. The CDR3 nucleotides read TGCGCCAGCAGCAGGGGGACAGGGGGTAACGAGCAGTACTTC. Its protein product is CASSRGTGGNEQYF.

This clone was found a few times. The chain employs TRBV27 and TRBJ2-1, with 13 bases aligning to TRBD2. The V gene end was trimmed by 3 bases and the J gene end by 1 base; junction bases not matched to a gene: 6. The CDR3 runs 18 residues. Germline V gives CDR1 MNHEY, CDR2 SMNVEV (reference sequence). CDR3 DNA: TGTGCCAGCAGTTTTTTACTAGCGGGAGGGGTTTCCTACAATGAGCAGTTCTTC. It codes for CASSFLLAGGVSYNEQFF.

The CDR3 reads CASRGLRGAYEQYF. DNA of the CDR3: TGTGCCAGCAGAGGATTACGGGGCGCCTACGAGCAGTACTTC. This chain connects TRBV7-2 to TRBJ2-7; either TRBD1 or TRBD2 may supply D (5 bases each). CDR1 SGHTA and CDR2 FQGNSA come from the germline V gene. This CDR3 comprises 14 residues. V was clipped by 6 bases and J by 2 bases, with 14 bases between them.

V is TRBV5-1 and J is TRBJ2-5; D may match TRBD1 or TRBD2 (5 bases each). The DNA end is more similar to TRBJ2-7, so the J call may be wrong. Germline CDR1 SGHRS, CDR2 YFSETQ. This CDR3 comprises 14 residues. The CDR3 DNA follows: TGCGCCAGCAACGAGGGGTTATCGACCTACGAGCAGTACTTC. The encoded protein is CASNEGLSTYEQYF.

The CDR3 nucleotides read TGTGCCAGCTCACCAGTCTACAGGGGGCCCCTAACCTTC. It specifies CASSPVYRGPLTF. The J gene is TRBJ1-2, the V gene TRBV18, with 9 positions matching TRBD1. Germline CDR1 KGHSH, CDR2 LQKENI. The CDR3 runs to 13 residues. Trimming took 2 bases from V and 14 from J; bases not matched to a gene: 9.

The chain carries TRBV7-8 and TRBJ1-1, with D perhaps TRBD1 (5 bases). CDR3 length equals 12 residues. The germline V and J ends were trimmed by 1 base and 11 bases, with 11 bases remaining between them. CDR1 SGHVS and CDR2 FQNEAQ come from the germline V gene. CDR3: CASSLEAGVAFF. In nucleotides, the CDR3 is TGTGCCAGCAGCTTAGAGGCGGGGGTGGCTTTCTTT. The entire variable domain, with the rest obtained from reference TRBV7-8 and TRBJ1-1, is as follows: GAGVSQSPRYKVAKRGQDVALRCDPISGHVSLFWYQQALGQGPEFLTYFQNEAQLDKSGLPSDRFFAERPEGSVSTLKIQRTQQEDSAVYLCASSLEAGVAFFGQGTRLTVV.

The chain combines TRBV18 with TRBJ1-1, with unresolved D. CDR1 is KGHSH and CDR2 is LQKENI in the germline V gene. The CDR3 contains 14 residues. Trimming pared 1 base from V and 1 base from J, leaving 7 bases between. The CDR3 DNA reads TGTGCCAGCTCACCACGGTCGCAGAACACTGAAGCTTTCTTT. Translating it yields CASSPRSQNTEAFF.

The chain carries TRBV7-2 and TRBJ2-7; D gene unclear. Between the trimmed V and J ends, which lost 0 bases and 0 bases, there was a span of 6 bases. The CDR3 spans 14 residues. In germline, CDR1 is SGHTA, CDR2 FQGNSA. The CDR3 DNA reads as TGTGCCAGCAGCTTAGCAAGTCACTCCTACGAGCAGTACTTC. Translation gives CASSLASHSYEQYF.

The rearrangement links TRBV6-5 to TRBJ1-6; D call uncertain. The V gene lost 3 bases and the J gene lost 8 bases, with 8 bases spanning the gap. The CDR3 contains 13 residues. CDR1 MNHEY and CDR2 SVGAGI come from the germline V gene. The CDR3 protein is CASSYLWHSPLHF. CDR3 nucleotide sequence: TGTGCCAGCAGTTATCTCTGGCATTCACCCCTCCACTTT.

This chain joins TRBV10-3 and TRBJ2-7, with D possibly TRBD1 on 6 matching bases. Deletions cut 5 bases from V and 4 bases from J, with 12 bases between. The CDR3 runs 13 residues. CDR1 and CDR2 (germline): ENHRY, SYGVKD. CDR3 nucleotide sequence: TGTGCCATCAGTAGGACAGAAGCATACGAGCAGTACTTC. It translates to CAISRTEAYEQYF.

The chain couples TRBV28 to TRBJ1-2, with D possibly TRBD1 on 5 matching bases. CDR3 length equals 17 residues. Trimming cost V 1 base and J 1 base, with 16 bases left between them. Germline V gene data show CDR1 as MDHEN and CDR2 as SYDVKM. The CDR3 is CASSLLVFGGSNYGYTF. As DNA, the CDR3 is TGTGCCAGCAGTTTATTGGTTTTCGGGGGAAGTAACTATGGCTACACCTTC.

V gene TRBV27 combines with J gene TRBJ2-7, with 13 positions matching TRBD2. CDR3 length: 15 residues. With V trimmed by 3 bases and J by 2 bases, 1 base remained unmatched. Germline CDR1 and CDR2: MNHEY and SMNVEV (reference sequence). The CDR3, as DNA: TGTGCCAGCAGTTTTGGGACTAGCGGGACCTACGAGCAGTACTTC. Translated: CASSFGTSGTYEQYF.

The chain employs TRBV7-6 and TRBJ2-2, with a weak D call TRBD2 (5 bases). Trimming removed 8 bases at V and 0 bases at J, with 13 bases between. This CDR3 is built from 15 residues. Germline V gene sequence: CDR1 SGHVS, CDR2 FNYEAQ. CDR3 in amino acids: CASSADGANTGELFF. The CDR3 DNA reads as TGTGCCAGCTCCGCGGACGGGGCGAACACCGGGGAGCTGTTTTTT.